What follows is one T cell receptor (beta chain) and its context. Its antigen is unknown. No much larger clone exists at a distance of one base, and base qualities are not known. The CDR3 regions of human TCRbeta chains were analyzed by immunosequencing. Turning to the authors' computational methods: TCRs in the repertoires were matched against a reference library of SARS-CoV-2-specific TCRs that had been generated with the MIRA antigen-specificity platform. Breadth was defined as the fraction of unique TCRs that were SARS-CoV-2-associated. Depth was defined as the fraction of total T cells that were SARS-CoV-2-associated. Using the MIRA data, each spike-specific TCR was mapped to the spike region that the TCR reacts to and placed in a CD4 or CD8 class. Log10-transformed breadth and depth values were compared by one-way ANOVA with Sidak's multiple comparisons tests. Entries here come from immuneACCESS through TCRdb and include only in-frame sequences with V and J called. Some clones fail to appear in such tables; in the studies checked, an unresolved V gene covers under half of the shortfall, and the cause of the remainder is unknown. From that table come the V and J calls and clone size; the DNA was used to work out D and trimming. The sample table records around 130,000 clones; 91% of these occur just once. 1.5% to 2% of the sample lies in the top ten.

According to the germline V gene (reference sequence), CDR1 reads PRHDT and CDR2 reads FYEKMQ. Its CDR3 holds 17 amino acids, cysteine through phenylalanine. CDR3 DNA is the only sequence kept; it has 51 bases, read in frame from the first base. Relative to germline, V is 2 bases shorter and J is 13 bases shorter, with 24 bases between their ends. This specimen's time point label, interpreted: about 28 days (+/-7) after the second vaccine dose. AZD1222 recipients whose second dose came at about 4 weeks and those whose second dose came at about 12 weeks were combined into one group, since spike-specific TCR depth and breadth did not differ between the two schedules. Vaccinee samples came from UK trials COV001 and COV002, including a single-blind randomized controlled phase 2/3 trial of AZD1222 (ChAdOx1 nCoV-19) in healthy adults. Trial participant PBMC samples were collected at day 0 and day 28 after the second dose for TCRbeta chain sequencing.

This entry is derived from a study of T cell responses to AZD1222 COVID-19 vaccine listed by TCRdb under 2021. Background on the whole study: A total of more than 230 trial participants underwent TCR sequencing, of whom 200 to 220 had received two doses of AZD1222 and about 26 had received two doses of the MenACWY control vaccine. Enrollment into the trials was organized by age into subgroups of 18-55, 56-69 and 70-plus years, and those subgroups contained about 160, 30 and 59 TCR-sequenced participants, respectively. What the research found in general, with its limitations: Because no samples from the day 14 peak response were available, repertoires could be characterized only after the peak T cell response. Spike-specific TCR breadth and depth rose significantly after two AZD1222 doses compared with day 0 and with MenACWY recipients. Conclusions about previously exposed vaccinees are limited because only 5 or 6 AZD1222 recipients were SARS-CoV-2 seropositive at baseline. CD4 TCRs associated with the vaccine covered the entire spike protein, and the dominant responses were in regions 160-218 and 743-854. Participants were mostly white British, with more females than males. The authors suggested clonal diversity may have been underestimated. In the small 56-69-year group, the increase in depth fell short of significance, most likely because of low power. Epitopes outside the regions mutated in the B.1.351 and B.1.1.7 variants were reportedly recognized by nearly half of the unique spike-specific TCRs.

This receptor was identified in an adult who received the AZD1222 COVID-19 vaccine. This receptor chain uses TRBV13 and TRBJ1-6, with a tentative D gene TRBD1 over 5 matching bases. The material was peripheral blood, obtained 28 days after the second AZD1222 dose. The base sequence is TGTGCCAGCAGCTTAACTTATCAGGGAAGAGTACGTAGCCCCCTCCACTTT. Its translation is CASSLTYQGRVRSPLHF.